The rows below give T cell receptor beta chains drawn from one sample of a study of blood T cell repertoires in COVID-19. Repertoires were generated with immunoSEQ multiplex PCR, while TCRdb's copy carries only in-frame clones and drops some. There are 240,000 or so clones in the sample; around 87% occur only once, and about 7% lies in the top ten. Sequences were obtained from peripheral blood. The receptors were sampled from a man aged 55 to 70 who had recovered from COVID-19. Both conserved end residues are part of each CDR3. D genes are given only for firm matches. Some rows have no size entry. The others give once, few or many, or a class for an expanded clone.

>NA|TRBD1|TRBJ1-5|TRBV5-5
TGTGCCAGCAGCAGCGGACAGGGCAGCAATCAGCCCCAGCATTTT
CASSSGQGSNQPQHF
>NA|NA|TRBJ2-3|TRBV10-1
TGCGCCAGCAGTGCTTCACAGTCAACAGATACGCAGTATTTT
CASSASQSTDTQYF
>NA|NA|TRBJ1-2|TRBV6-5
TGTGCCAGCAGCCGGACAGCATCAGGGGGCTACACCTTC
CASSRTASGGYTF
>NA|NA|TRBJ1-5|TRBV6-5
TGTGCCAGCAGTTCCTATTATAGCAATCAGCCCCAGCATTTT
CASSSYYSNQPQHF
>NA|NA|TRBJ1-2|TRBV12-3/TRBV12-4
TGTGCCAGCAGTTTTGGCAGGGACTATGGCTACACCTTC
CASSFGRDYGYTF
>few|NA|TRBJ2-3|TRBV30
TGTGCCTGGAGTACAGGCGGTCCAGATACGCAGTATTTT
CAWSTGGPDTQYF
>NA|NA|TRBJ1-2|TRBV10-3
TGTGCCATCAGTGAGTCGACCGGGGATGGCTACACCTTC
CAISESTGDGYTF
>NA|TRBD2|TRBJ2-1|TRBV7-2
TGTGCCAGCAGCTTAGCTTCGCGGGGGGCCAATGAGCAGTTCTTC
CASSLASRGANEQFF
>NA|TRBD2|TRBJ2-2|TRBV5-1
TGCGCCAGCAGCCTCGGGACTACCACCGGGGAGCTGTTTTTT
CASSLGTTTGELFF
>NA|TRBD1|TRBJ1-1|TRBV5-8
TGTGCCAGCAGCCCGGGACAGGCTCGAACTGAAGCTTTCTTT
CASSPGQARTEAFF
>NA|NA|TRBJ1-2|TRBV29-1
TGCAGCGTTGAAGAGGGCTCCCTCTATGGCTACACCTTC
CSVEEGSLYGYTF
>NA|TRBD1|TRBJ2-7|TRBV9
TGTGCCAGCAGCCAGGACAGGCGCACAGAGCAGTACTTC
CASSQDRRTEQYF
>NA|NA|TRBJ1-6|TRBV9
TGTGCCAGCAGCGTAACAGGAATTAATTCACCCCTCCACTTT
CASSVTGINSPLHF
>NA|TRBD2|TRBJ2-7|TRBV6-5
TGTGCCACCCTTAGCGGGGGTTACGAGCAGTACTTC
CATLSGGYEQYF
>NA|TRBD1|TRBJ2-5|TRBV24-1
TGTGCCACCAGTGATTTGGACAGGGGTGATGAGACCCAGTACTTC
CATSDLDRGDETQYF
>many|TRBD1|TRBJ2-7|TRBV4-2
TGTGCCAGCAGCCACGCAATGACAGGGGGTCTGAACGAGCAGTACTTC
CASSHAMTGGLNEQYF
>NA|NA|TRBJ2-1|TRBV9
TGTGCCAGCAGCGTAGATGCGTCGGGCTCAGGGCGGCTTCGCAATGAGCAGTTCTTC
CASSVDASGSGRLRNEQFF
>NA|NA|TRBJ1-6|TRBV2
TGTGCCAGCAGTGGAGACAGCACCCATAATTCACCCCTCCACTTT
CASSGDSTHNSPLHF
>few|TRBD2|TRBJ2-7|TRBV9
TGTGCCAGCAGCCAAGGGACTAGCGGGGGGCACTACGAGCAGTACTTC
CASSQGTSGGHYEQYF
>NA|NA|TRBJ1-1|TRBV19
TGTGCCAGTAGTATAGGTAGTCTGAACACTGAAGCTTTCTTT
CASSIGSLNTEAFF
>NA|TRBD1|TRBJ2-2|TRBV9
TGTGCCAGCAGCCTAGGACAGGGAGAGGGGGCCGGGGAGCTGTTTTTT
CASSLGQGEGAGELFF
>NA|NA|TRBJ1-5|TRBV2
TGTGCCAGCAGTGTTCAAATGAGCTCTAGCAATCAGCCCCAGCATTTT
CASSVQMSSSNQPQHF
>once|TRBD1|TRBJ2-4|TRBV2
TGTGCCAGCAGTGCTGGGACAGGGGAAAACATTCAGTACTTC
CASSAGTGENIQYF
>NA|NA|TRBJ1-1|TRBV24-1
TGTGCCACCTCACGGGGGGTTAGGACTGAAGCTTTCTTT
CATSRGVRTEAFF
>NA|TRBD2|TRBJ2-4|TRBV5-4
TGTGCCAGCAGCCCGGGGGGGGCTAACAAAAACATTCAGTACTTC
CASSPGGANKNIQYF
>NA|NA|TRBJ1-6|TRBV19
TGTGCCAGTAGTATAGGACCGGGTAGCAATTCACCCCTCCACTTT
CASSIGPGSNSPLHF
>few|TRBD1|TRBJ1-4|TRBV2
TGTGCCAGCAGCCTCGGGGAAGGGGGCAATGAAAAACTGTTTTTT
CASSLGEGGNEKLFF